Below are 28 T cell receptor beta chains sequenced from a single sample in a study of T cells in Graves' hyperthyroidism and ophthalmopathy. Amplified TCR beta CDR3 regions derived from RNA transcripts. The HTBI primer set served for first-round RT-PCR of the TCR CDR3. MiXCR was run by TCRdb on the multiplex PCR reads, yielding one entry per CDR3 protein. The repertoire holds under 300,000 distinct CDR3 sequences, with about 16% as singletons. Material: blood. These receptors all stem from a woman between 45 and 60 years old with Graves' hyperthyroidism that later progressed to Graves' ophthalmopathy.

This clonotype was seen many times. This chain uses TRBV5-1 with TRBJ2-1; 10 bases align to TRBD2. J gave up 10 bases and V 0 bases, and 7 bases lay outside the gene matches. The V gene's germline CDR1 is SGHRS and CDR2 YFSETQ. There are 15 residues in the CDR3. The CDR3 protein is CASSLGRTSGGEQFF. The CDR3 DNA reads TGCGCCAGCAGCTTGGGTCGGACTAGCGGAGGGGAGCAGTTCTTC.

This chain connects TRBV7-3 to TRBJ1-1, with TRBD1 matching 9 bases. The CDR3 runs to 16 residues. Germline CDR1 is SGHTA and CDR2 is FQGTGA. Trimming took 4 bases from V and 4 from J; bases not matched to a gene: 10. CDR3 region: CASSSAPGQGRTEAFF. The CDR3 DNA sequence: TGTGCCAGCAGCTCTGCACCGGGACAGGGTCGCACTGAAGCTTTCTTT.

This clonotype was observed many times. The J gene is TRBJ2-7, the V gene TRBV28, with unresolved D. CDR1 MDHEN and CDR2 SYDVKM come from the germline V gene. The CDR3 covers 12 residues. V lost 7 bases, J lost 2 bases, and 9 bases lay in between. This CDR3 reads CASTEWPYEQYF. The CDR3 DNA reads TGTGCCAGCACGGAATGGCCCTACGAGCAGTACTTC.

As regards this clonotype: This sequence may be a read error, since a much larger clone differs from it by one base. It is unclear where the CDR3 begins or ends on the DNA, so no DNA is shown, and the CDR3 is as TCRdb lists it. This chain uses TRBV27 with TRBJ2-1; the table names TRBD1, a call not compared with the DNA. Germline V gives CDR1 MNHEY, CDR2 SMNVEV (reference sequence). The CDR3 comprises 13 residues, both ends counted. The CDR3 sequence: CASSFGRGSGEFF.

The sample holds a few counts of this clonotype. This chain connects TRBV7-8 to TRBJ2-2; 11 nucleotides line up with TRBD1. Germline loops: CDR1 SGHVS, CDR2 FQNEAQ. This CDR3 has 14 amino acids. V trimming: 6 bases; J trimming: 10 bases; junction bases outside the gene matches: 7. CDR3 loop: CASRRDRGSEELFF. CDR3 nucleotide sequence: TGTGCCAGCAGGCGGGACAGGGGGTCCGAGGAGCTGTTTTTT.

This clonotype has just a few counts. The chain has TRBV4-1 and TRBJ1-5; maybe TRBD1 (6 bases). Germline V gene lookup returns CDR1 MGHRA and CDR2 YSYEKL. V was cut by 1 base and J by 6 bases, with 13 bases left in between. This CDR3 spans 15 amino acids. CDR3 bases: TGCGCCAGCAGCCAAGGCTCGGGGGGCGGTCAGCCCCAGCATTTT. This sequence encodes CASSQGSGGGQPQHF.

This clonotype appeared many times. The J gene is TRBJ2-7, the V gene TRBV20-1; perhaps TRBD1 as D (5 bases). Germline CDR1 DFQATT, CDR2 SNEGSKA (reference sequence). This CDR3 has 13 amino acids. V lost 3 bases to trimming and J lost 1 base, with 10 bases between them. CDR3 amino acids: CSARGQLSYEQYF. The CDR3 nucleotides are TGCAGTGCTAGGGGGCAGTTGTCCTACGAGCAGTACTTC.

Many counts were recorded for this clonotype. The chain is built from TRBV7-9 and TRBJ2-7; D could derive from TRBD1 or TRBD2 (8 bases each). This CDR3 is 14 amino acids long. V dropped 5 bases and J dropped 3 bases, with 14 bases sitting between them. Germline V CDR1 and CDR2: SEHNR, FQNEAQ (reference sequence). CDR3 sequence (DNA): TGTGCCAGCAGCACAGGGGGGACTAGCTACGAGCAGTACTTC. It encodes CASSTGGTSYEQYF.

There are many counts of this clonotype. This CDR3 is CSASGGTGALYNEQFF. The CDR3 DNA follows: TGCAGTGCTAGCGGGGGGACAGGCGCTCTTTACAATGAGCAGTTCTTC. J is TRBJ2-1 and V is TRBV20-1; maybe TRBD1 (8 bases). Germline CDR1 DFQATT, CDR2 SNEGSKA (reference sequence). V lost 3 bases, J lost 4 bases, and 19 bases lay in between. The CDR3 has 16 residues.

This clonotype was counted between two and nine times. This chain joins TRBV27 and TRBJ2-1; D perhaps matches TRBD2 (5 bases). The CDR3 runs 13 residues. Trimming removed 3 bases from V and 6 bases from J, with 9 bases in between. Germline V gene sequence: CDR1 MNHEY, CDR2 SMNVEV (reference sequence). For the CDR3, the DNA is TGTGCCAGCAGTTTCGGGGATGGCAATGAGCAGTTCTTC. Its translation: CASSFGDGNEQFF.

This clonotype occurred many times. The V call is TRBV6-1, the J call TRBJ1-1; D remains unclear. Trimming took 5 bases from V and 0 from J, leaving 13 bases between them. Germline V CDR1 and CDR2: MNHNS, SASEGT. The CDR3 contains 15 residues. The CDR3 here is CASSHGGTMNTEAFF. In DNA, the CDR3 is TGTGCCAGCAGTCACGGTGGAACCATGAACACTGAAGCTTTCTTT.

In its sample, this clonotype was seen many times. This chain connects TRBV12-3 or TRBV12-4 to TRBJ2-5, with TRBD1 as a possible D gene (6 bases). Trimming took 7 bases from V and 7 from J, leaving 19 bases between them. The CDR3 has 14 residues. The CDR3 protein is CASNPHPRGSTQYF. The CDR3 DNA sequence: TGTGCCAGCAATCCCCACCCCAGGGGATCGACCCAGTACTTC.

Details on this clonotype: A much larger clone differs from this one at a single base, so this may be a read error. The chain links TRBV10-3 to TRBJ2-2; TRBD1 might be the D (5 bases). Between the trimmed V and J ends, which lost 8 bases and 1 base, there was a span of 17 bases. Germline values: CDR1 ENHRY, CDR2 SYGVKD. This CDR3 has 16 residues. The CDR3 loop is CAIDSFKGMNTGELFF. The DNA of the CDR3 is TGTGCCATCGATTCATTTAAGGGGATGAACACCGGGGAGCTGTTTTTT.

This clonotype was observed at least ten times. The CDR3 nucleotides read TGTGCCTGGAGTCGGGGTGGGGCGGGGAGAACCTACGAGCAGTACTTC. As protein: CAWSRGGAGRTYEQYF. This chain joins TRBV30 and TRBJ2-7, with D perhaps matching TRBD2 (6 bases). CDR3 size: 16 residues. The germline gives CDR1 GTSNPN, CDR2 SVGIG (reference sequence). The V end lost 2 bases, the J end lost 2 bases, and 19 bases lay between the germline ends. The full variable domain, in which reference TRBV30 and TRBJ2-7 provide the parts outside the CDR3, is SQTIHQWPATLVQPVGSPLSLECTVEGTSNPNLYWYRQAAGRGLQLLFYSVGIGQISSEVPQNLSASRPQDRQFILSSKKLLLSDSGFYLCAWSRGGAGRTYEQYFGPGTRLTVT.

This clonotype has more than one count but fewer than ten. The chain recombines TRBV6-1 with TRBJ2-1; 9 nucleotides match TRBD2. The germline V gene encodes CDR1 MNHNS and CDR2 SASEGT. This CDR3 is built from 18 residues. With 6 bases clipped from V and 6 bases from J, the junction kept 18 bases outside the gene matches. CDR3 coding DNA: TGTGCCAGCAGCCCGAGACTAGCGGAGGGAAGAGGGTCCAATGAGCAGTTCTTC. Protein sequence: CASSPRLAEGRGSNEQFF.

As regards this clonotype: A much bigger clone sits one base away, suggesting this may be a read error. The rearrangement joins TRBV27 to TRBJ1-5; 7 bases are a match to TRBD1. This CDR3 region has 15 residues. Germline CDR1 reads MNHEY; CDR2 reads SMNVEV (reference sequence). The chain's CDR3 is CTSRSGTASNQPQHF. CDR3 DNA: TGTACCTCCCGGAGCGGGACAGCTAGCAATCAGCCCCAGCATTTT.

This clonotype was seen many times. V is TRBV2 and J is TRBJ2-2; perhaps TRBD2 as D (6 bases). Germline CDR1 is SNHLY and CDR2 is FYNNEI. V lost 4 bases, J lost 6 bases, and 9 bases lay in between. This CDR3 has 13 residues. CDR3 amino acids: CASSVGGAGELFF. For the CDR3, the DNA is TGTGCCAGCAGTGTTGGAGGGGCCGGGGAGCTGTTTTTT. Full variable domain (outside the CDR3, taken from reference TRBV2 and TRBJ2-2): EPEVTQTPSHQVTQMGQEVILRCVPISNHLYFYWYRQILGQKVEFLVSFYNNEISEKSEIFDDQFSVERPDGSNFTLKIRSTKLEDSAMYFCASSVGGAGELFFGEGSRLTVL.

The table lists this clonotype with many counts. The CDR3 nucleotides read TGTGCCACCAGTGATTTGAAGGACACTAGCACAGATACGCAGTATTTT. Its protein is CATSDLKDTSTDTQYF. V is TRBV24-1 and J is TRBJ2-3, with a weak D call TRBD1 (5 bases). The CDR3 length is 16 residues. Per germline, CDR1 KGHDR and CDR2 SFDVKD. V lost 0 bases to trimming and J lost 0 bases, with 9 bases between them.

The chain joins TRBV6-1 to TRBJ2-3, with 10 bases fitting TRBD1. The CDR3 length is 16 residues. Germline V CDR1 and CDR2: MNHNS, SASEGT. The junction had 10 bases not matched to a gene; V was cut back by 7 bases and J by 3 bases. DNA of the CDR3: TGTGCCAGCACCGCCTTGGACAGGGGGGCGACAGATACGCAGTATTTT. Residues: CASTALDRGATDTQYF.

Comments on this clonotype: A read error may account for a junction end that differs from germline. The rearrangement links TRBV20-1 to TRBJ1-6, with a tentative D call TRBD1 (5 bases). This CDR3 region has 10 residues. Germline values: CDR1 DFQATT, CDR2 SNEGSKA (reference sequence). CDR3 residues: CSARDSGDYF. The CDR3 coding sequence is TGCAGTGCTAGAGATTCCGGGGACTACTTT.

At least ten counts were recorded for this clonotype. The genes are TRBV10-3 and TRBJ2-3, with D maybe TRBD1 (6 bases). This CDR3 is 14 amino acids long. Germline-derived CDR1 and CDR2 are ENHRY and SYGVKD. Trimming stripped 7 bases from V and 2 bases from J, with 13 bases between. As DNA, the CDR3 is TGTGCCATCAACCCGGACAGCGTCACAGATACGCAGTATTTT. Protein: CAINPDSVTDTQYF.

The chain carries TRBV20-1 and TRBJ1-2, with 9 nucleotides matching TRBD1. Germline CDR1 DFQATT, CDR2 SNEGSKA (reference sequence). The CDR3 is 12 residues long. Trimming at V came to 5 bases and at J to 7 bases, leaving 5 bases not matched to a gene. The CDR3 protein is CSAEDRGGGYTF. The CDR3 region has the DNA TGCAGTGCTGAGGACAGGGGCGGTGGCTACACCTTC.

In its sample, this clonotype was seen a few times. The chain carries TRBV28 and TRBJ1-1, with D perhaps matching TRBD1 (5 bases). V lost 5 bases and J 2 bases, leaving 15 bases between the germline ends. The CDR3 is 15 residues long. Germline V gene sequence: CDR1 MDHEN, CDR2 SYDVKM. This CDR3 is CASSRHGGFNTEAFF. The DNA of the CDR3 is TGTGCCAGCAGTAGACATGGGGGGTTTAACACTGAAGCTTTCTTT.

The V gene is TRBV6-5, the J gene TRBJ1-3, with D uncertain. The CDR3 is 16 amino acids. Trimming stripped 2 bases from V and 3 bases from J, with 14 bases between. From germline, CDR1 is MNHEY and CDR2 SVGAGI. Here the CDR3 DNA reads TGTGCCAGCAGTTACATGGTGGCGGGTGATGGAAACACCATATATTTT. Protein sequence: CASSYMVAGDGNTIYF.

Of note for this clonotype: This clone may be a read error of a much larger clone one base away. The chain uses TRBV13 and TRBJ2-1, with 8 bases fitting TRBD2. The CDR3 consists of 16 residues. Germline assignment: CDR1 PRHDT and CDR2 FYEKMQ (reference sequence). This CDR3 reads CASSFFFSGTDNERFF. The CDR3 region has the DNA TGTGCCAGCAGCTTCTTTTTTAGCGGGACCGACAATGAGCGGTTCTTC.

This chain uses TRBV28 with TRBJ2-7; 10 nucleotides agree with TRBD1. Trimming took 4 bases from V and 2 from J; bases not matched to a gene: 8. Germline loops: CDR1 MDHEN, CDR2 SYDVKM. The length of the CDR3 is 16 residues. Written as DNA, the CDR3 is TGTGCCAGCAGTTCGTCCGGGACAGGGGCAACCTACGAGCAGTACTTC. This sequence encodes CASSSSGTGATYEQYF.

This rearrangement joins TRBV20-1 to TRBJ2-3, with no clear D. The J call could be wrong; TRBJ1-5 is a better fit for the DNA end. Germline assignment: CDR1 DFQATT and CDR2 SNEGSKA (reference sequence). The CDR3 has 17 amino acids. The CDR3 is CSSSPTSGSSSTDTQHF. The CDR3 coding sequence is TGCAGTTCGTCTCCGACTAGCGGCTCTTCTAGCACAGATACGCAGCATTTT.

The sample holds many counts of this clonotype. The CDR3 nucleotides are TGTGCCAGCAGCGTAGGCCCCACAGATACGCAGTATTTT. Amino acids: CASSVGPTDTQYF. V usage is TRBV9 and J usage is TRBJ2-3, with no clear D. The germline V and J ends were trimmed by 0 bases and 2 bases, with 4 bases remaining between them. Germline V gene data show CDR1 as SGDLS and CDR2 as YYNGEE. The CDR3 runs 13 residues.